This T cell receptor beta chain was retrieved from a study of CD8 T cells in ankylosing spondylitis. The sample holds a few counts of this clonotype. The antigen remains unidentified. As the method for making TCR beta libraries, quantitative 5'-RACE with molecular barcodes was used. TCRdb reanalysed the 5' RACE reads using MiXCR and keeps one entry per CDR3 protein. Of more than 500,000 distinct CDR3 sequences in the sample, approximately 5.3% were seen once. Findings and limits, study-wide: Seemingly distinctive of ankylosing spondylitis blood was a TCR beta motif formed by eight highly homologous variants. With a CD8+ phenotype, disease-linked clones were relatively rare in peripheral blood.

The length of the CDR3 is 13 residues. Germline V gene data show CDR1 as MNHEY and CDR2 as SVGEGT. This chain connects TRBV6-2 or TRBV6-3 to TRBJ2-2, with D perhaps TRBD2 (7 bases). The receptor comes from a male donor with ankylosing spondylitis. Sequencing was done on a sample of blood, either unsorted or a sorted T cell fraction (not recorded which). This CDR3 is CAGGDVNTGELFF. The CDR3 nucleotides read TGTGCAGGGGGGGATGTGAACACCGGGGAGCTGTTTTTT.